These T cell receptor beta chains were read from a single sample in a study of CD8 T cells in ankylosing spondylitis. TCRdb fed the 5' RACE reads into MiXCR, producing one record per CDR3 protein. The repertoire holds about 130,000 distinct CDR3 sequences, with around 7% as singletons. The sample taken for sequencing was blood, either unsorted or a sorted T cell fraction (not recorded which). The source of these receptors is a male donor with ankylosing spondylitis or in good health (not recorded which). Each CDR3 is given without its conserved first and last residue. The size of a clone is reported for some rows only, either as once, few or many, or as a class for expanded clones.

len: 13; abundance: many; v_gene: TRBV28; j_gene: TRBJ2-7; CDR3aa: ASTSAAGHTYEQY
len: 9; abundance: many; v_gene: TRBV5-1; j_gene: TRBJ2-7; CDR3aa: ASSLRHLLY
len: 11; abundance: many; v_gene: TRBV29-1; j_gene: TRBJ1-1; CDR3aa: SVAIQLNTEAF
len: 8; abundance: many; v_gene: TRBV20-1; j_gene: TRBJ2-7; CDR3aa: SASQVEQY
len: 12; abundance: many; v_gene: TRBV20-1; j_gene: TRBJ2-5; CDR3aa: SALGQGAGETQY
len: 12; abundance: many; v_gene: TRBV7-9; j_gene: TRBJ2-3; CDR3aa: ASSLLLLPDTQY
len: 13; abundance: many; v_gene: TRBV20-1; j_gene: TRBJ2-7; CDR3aa: SAREGSGASYEQY
len: 13; abundance: many; v_gene: TRBV12-3/TRBV12-4; j_gene: TRBJ2-1; CDR3aa: ASSLAGLGHNEQF
len: 10; abundance: many; v_gene: TRBV29-1; j_gene: TRBJ2-7; CDR3aa: SGAGGSGEQY
len: 14; abundance: many; v_gene: TRBV5-1; j_gene: TRBJ2-2; CDR3aa: ASSFGRSGNTGELF
len: 11; abundance: many; v_gene: TRBV20-1; j_gene: TRBJ2-1; CDR3aa: SPWLGGYNEQF
len: 16; abundance: many; v_gene: TRBV11-2; j_gene: TRBJ2-7; CDR3aa: ASSLYHGLAGTNYEQY
len: 14; abundance: many; v_gene: TRBV7-2; j_gene: TRBJ2-1; CDR3aa: ASSLSISVTYNEQF
len: 12; abundance: many; v_gene: TRBV20-1; j_gene: TRBJ2-1; CDR3aa: SARNAGTNNEQF
len: 13; abundance: many; v_gene: TRBV11-2; j_gene: TRBJ2-1; CDR3aa: ASSSAGLDFDEQF
len: 13; abundance: many; v_gene: TRBV9; j_gene: TRBJ2-7; CDR3aa: ASSGGVKGTYEQY
len: 14; abundance: many; v_gene: TRBV27; j_gene: TRBJ1-6; CDR3aa: ASSLISRSYNSPLH
len: 12; abundance: many; v_gene: TRBV5-1; j_gene: TRBJ1-1; CDR3aa: ASSLGTEGTEAF
len: 11; abundance: many; v_gene: TRBV29-1; j_gene: TRBJ2-2; CDR3aa: SVQPRPTGELF
len: 12; abundance: many; v_gene: TRBV11-3; j_gene: TRBJ2-1; CDR3aa: ASSLGTSTNEQF
len: 10; abundance: many; v_gene: TRBV29-1; j_gene: TRBJ1-2; CDR3aa: SVDALTHGYT
len: 12; abundance: many; v_gene: TRBV3-1; j_gene: TRBJ2-7; CDR3aa: ASSTSGTGNEQY
len: 14; abundance: many; v_gene: TRBV7-8; j_gene: TRBJ2-7; CDR3aa: ASSRRGLAGLYEQY
len: 12; abundance: many; v_gene: TRBV7-8; j_gene: TRBJ1-1; CDR3aa: ASSSQQGGTEAF
len: 14; abundance: many; v_gene: TRBV11-2; j_gene: TRBJ2-1; CDR3aa: ASSLGGGRVSNEQF
len: 13; abundance: many; v_gene: TRBV20-1; j_gene: TRBJ2-1; CDR3aa: SAPGRGEGYNEQF
len: 14; abundance: many; v_gene: TRBV12-3/TRBV12-4; j_gene: TRBJ2-1; CDR3aa: ASRRTSGGSYNEQF
len: 10; abundance: -; v_gene: TRBV29-1; j_gene: TRBJ2-5; CDR3aa: SAAIRGETQY
len: 9; abundance: many; v_gene: TRBV5-1; j_gene: TRBJ2-5; CDR3aa: ASSEQETQY
len: 14; abundance: many; v_gene: TRBV9; j_gene: TRBJ2-7; CDR3aa: ASSVGTGAGYDEQY
len: 11; abundance: many; v_gene: TRBV7-2; j_gene: TRBJ2-7; CDR3aa: ASSGRNSYEQY
len: 16; abundance: few; v_gene: TRBV9; j_gene: TRBJ1-6; CDR3aa: ASSAMAADRSYNSPLH
len: 13; abundance: many; v_gene: TRBV12-3/TRBV12-4; j_gene: TRBJ2-5; CDR3aa: ASTLTSGRAETQY
len: 10; abundance: many; v_gene: TRBV29-1; j_gene: TRBJ2-2; CDR3aa: SGQRNTGELF
len: 17; abundance: -; v_gene: TRBV15; j_gene: TRBJ2-7; CDR3aa: ATSRDQMERGIGSYEQY
len: 12; abundance: many; v_gene: TRBV5-1; j_gene: TRBJ2-3; CDR3aa: ASSAGLPTDTQY